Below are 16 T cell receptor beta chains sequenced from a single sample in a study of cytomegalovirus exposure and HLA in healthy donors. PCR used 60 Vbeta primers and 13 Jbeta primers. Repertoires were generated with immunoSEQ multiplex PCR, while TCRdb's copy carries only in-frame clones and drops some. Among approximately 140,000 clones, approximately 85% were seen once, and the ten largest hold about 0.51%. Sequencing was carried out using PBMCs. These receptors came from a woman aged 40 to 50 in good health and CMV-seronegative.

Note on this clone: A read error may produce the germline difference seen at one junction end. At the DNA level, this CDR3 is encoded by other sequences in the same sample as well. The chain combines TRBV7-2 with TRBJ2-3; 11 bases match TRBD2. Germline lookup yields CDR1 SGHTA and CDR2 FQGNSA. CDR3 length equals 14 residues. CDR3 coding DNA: TGTGCCAGCAGCATAGCGGGAGGGACAGATACGCAGTATTTT. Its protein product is CASSIAGGTDTQYF.

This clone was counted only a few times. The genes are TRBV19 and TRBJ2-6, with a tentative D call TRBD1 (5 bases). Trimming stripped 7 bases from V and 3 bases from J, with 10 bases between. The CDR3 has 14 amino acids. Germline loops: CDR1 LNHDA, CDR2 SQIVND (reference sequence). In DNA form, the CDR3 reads TGTGCCAGTATAGAGACAGTTGGGGCCAACGTCCTGACTTTC. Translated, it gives CASIETVGANVLTF.

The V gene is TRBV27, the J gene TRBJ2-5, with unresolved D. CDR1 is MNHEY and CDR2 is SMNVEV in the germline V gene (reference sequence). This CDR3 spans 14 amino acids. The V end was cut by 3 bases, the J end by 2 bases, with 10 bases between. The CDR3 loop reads CASSFLAEQETQYF. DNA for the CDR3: TGTGCCAGCAGTTTTTTGGCGGAGCAAGAGACCCAGTACTTC.

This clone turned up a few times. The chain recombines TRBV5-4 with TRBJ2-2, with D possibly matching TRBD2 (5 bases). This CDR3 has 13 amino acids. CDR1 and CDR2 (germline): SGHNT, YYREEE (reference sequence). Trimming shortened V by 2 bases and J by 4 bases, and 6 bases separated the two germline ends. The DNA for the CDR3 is TGTGCCAGCAGCTTTGAGGGCACCGGGGAGCTGTTTTTT. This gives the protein CASSFEGTGELFF.

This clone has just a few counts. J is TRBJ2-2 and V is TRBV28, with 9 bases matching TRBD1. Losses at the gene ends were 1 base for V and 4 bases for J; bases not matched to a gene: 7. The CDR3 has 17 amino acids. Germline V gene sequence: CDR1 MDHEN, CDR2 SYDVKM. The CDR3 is CASSLLPGQGGTGELFF. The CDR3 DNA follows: TGTGCCAGCAGTTTATTGCCGGGACAGGGCGGCACCGGGGAGCTGTTTTTT.

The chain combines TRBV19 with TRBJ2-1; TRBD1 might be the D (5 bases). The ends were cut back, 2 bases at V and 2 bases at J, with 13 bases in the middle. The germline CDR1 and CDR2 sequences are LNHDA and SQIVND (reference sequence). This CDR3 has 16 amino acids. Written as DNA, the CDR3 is TGTGCCAGTAGTATACCCCAAGGGGCCACCTACAATGAGCAGTTCTTC. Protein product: CASSIPQGATYNEQFF.

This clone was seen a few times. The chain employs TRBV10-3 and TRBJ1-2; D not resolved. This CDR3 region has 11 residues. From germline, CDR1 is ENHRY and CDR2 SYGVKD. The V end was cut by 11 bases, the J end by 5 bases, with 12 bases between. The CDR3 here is CASRGLYGYTF. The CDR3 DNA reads TGTGCCTCTCGAGGGTTGTATGGCTACACCTTC.

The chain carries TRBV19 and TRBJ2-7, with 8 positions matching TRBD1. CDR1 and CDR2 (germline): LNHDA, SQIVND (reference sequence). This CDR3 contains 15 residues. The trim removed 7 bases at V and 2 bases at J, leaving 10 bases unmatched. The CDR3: CASTSDRGPTYEQYF. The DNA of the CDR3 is TGTGCCAGTACCAGCGACAGGGGACCTACCTACGAGCAGTACTTC.

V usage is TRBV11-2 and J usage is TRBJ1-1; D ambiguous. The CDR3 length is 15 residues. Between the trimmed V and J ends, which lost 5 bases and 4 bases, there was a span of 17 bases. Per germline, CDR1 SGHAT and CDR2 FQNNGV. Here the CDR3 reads CASSRRRPSTTEAFF. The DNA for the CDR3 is TGTGCCAGCAGCCGCCGGCGGCCCTCCACCACTGAAGCTTTCTTT.

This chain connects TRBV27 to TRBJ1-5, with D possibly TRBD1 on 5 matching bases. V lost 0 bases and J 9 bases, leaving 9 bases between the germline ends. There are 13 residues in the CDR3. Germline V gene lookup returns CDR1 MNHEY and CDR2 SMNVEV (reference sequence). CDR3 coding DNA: TGTGCCAGCAGTTTATCGGGGGGAGGGCCCCAGCATTTT. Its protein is CASSLSGGGPQHF.

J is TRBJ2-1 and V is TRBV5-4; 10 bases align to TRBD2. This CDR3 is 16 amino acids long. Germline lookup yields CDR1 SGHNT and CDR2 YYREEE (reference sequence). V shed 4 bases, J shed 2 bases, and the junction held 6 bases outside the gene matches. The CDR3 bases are TGTGCCAGCAGCGCGCTCGGACTAGCGGCCTACAATGAGCAGTTCTTC. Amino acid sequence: CASSALGLAAYNEQFF.

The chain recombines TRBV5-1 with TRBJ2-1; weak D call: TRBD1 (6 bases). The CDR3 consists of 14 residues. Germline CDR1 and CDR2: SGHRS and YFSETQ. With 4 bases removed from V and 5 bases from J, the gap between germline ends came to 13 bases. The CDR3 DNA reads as TGCGCCAGCAGCCCGGGCCAGGGGAACAATGAGCAGTTCTTC. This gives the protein CASSPGQGNNEQFF.

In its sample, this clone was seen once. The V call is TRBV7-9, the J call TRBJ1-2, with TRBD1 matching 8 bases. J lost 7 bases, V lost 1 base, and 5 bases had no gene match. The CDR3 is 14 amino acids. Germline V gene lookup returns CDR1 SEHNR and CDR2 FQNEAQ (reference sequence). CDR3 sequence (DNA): TGTGCCAGCAGCTTAGACAGGGGGAAAGGTGGCTACACCTTC. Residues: CASSLDRGKGGYTF.

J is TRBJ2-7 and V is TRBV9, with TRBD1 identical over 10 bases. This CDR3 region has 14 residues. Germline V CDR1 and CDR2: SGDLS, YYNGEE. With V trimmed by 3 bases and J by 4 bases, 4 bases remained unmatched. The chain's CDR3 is CASSERDRGYEQYF. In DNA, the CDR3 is TGTGCCAGCAGCGAAAGGGACAGGGGTTACGAGCAGTACTTC.

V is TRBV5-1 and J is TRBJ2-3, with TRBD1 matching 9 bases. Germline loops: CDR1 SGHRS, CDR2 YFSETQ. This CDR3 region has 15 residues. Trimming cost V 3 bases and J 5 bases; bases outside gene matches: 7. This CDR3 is CASSSRDRVRDTQYF. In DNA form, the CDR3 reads TGCGCCAGCAGCTCCCGGGACAGGGTACGAGATACGCAGTATTTT.

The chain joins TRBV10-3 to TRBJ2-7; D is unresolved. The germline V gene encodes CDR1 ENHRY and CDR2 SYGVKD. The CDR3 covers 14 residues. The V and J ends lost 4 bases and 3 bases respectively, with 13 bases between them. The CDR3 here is CAISGDTDYYEQYF. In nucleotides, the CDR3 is TGTGCCATCAGTGGTGACACCGATTACTACGAGCAGTACTTC.